This passage covers 7 T cell receptor beta chains from one sample sequenced in a study of T cell repertoires in cytomegalovirus infection. TCRdb fed the reads into MiXCR, producing one record per CDR3 protein. The sample gives about 180,000 distinct CDR3 sequences, about 17% of which show up once; roughly 24% is in the top ten. Material: CD8+ T cells from PBMCs. The receptor source for this set is a human donor in good health (CMV status not recorded). Some clones in this sample may be carry-over from other donors' samples.

This clonotype was recorded many times. The chain couples TRBV12-3 or TRBV12-4 to TRBJ1-1; 7 nucleotides line up with TRBD1. V lost 11 bases and J lost 5; bases outside the gene matches: 11. The CDR3 runs 13 residues. CDR3 amino acids: CAGMGSRGTEAFF. The CDR3 DNA reads TGTGCCGGAATGGGGAGCAGGGGGACTGAAGCTTTCTTT.

This chain joins TRBV11-1 and TRBJ2-7; 8 bases are a match to TRBD1. The CDR3 is 15 amino acids. Losses at the gene ends were 7 bases for V and 4 bases for J; bases not matched to a gene: 12. The germline CDR1 and CDR2 sequences are SGHAT and FQDESV (reference sequence). Here the CDR3 DNA reads TGTGCCAGCACCAACTTGGGACAGGTCCTTTACGAGCAGTACTTC. This translates into CASTNLGQVLYEQYF.

The gene calls are TRBV5-6 and TRBJ1-1; 9 bases are a match to TRBD1. Per the germline V gene, CDR1 is SGHDT and CDR2 is YYEEEE. This CDR3 spans 15 amino acids. With V trimmed by 3 bases and J by 6 bases, 9 bases remained unmatched. The CDR3 nucleotides are TGTGCCAGCAGCTATTCCGGGACAGGGTCGCCTGAAGCTTTCTTT. Protein: CASSYSGTGSPEAFF.

This clonotype was picked up a small number of times. This chain connects TRBV6-2 or TRBV6-3 to TRBJ1-1; TRBD1 matches at 9 bases. Germline lookup yields CDR1 MNHEY and CDR2 SVGEGT. This CDR3 comprises 15 residues. V was pared by 4 bases and J by 5 bases, with 8 bases of the junction left unmatched. CDR3 sequence: CASSFTGTGRTEAFF. CDR3 DNA: TGTGCCAGCAGTTTCACCGGGACAGGGAGGACTGAAGCTTTCTTT.

The V call is TRBV28, the J call TRBJ2-2, with D maybe TRBD1 (6 bases). Per germline, CDR1 MDHEN and CDR2 SYDVKM. Between the trimmed V and J ends, which lost 3 bases and 5 bases, there was a span of 13 bases. This CDR3 is 15 amino acids long. The DNA for the CDR3 is TGTGCCAGCAGTTTTGCGTGGGGGCGGACCGGGGAGCTGTTTTTT. Amino acid sequence: CASSFAWGRTGELFF.

This clonotype was picked up a small number of times. This rearrangement joins TRBV7-9 to TRBJ2-1, with D uncertain. Per germline, CDR1 SEHNR and CDR2 FQNEAQ (reference sequence). The CDR3 runs to 14 residues. V lost 2 bases and J 2 bases, leaving 7 bases between the germline ends. The CDR3 is CASSLKITYNEQFF. As DNA, the CDR3 is TGTGCCAGCAGCTTAAAAATAACCTACAATGAGCAGTTCTTC.

In this sample, this clonotype turned up a few times. This chain joins TRBV6-8 and TRBJ2-5; tentatively, D is TRBD2 (7 bases). V was cut by 6 bases and J by 4 bases, with 15 bases left in between. This CDR3 has 14 amino acids. Per germline, CDR1 MNHGY and CDR2 SAAAGT. The CDR3 protein is CASREERGGETQYF. DNA for the CDR3: TGTGCCAGCAGAGAGGAAAGGGGGGGAGAGACCCAGTACTTC.